This T cell receptor beta chain was sequenced in a study of neurological immune-mediated disorders. Study observations and caveats: HTLV-1-associated myelopathy had the most TCR clonal expansion, and multiple sclerosis had the least, less than healthy controls.

A 10-nucleotide random UMI tagged transcripts in template-switch 5'RACE cDNA synthesis. Every sequencing run generated over 170 million TCR-beta sequences from 15-18 subjects. TCRdb passed the 5' RACE reads through MiXCR, listing each CDR3 protein once. This sample yields 87,000 or so distinct CDR3 sequences, of which 3% to 4.5% are seen a single time; around 5.5% belongs to the top ten. This clonotype is categorized as medium-sized. Antigen unknown. The CDR3 extends over 18 amino acids. Trimming took 1 base from V and 0 from J; bases not matched to a gene: 10. The germline CDR1 and CDR2 sequences are SGHKS and YYEKEE (reference sequence). The unsorted libraries originated from 2 million PBMCs that had been stored at -80 C.

The chain is built from TRBV5-5 and TRBJ2-3, with TRBD2 identical over 8 bases. Sequencing was carried out using PBMCs. This TCR was recovered from a woman between 18 and 29 years old with multiple sclerosis. CDR3 sequence: CASSLLAGGDTSTDTQYF. The DNA of the CDR3 is TGTGCCAGCAGCTTGCTCGCGGGGGGAGATACTAGCACAGATACGCAGTATTTT.